This is a list of T cell receptor beta chains from one sample in a study of OX40 agonist ivuxolimab in advanced cancers. Clones were read by immunoSEQ multiplex PCR, and TCRdb kept only the in-frame ones, dropping some. The sample lists some 80,000 clones; 86% were seen once. This sample comprised CD4+ or CD8+ T cells sorted from blood, obtained in a trial of the OX40 agonist ivuxolimab. The receptors derive from an adult with an advanced solid tumor such as melanoma, head and neck, liver or kidney cancer. Both conserved end residues are part of each CDR3. A D gene is named only where the DNA matches it firmly. Size is omitted from some rows. Given values are once, few, many or a class for expanded clones.

j_call d_call v_call clone_size cdr3_aa cdr3_nt
TRBJ2-5 TRBD1 TRBV7-2 NA CASSLGTVETQYF TGTGCCAGCAGCCTCGGGACAGTAGAGACCCAGTACTTC
TRBJ2-7 NA TRBV9 NA CASTESGVGEQYF TGTGCCAGCACCGAGTCAGGGGTTGGAGAGCAGTACTTC
TRBJ2-4 TRBD2 TRBV11-2 NA CASSFDIAGRNIQYF TGTGCCAGCAGCTTCGACATAGCGGGGCGGAACATTCAGTACTTC
TRBJ1-3 NA TRBV18 once CASSPTKGGTGNTIYF TGTGCCAGCTCACCCACGAAGGGGGGCACTGGAAACACCATATATTTT
TRBJ2-3 NA TRBV6-5 NA CASSPRFGRDTQYF TGTGCCAGCAGCCCTAGATTCGGGCGGGATACGCAGTATTTT
TRBJ1-6 TRBD1 TRBV27 few CASRRQGVSSYNSPLHF TGTGCCAGCAGACGACAGGGGGTGAGCTCCTATAATTCACCCCTCCACTTT
TRBJ1-2 TRBD1 TRBV5-1 NA CASSLGDRAGGYTF TGCGCCAGCAGCTTGGGTGACAGGGCGGGTGGCTACACCTTC
TRBJ2-2 TRBD1 TRBV15 NA CATSTGTGDTGELFF TGTGCCACCAGCACCGGGACAGGGGACACCGGGGAGCTGTTTTTT
TRBJ1-5 NA TRBV11-2 NA CASSSTGFGQPQHF TGTGCCAGCAGCTCCACAGGGTTTGGTCAGCCCCAGCATTTT
TRBJ2-7 NA TRBV18 NA CASSQSRAYEQYF TGTGCCAGCTCACAGTCCCGGGCCTACGAGCAGTACTTC
TRBJ1-1 TRBD1 TRBV5-1 NA CASSLLPGQTAFF TGCGCCAGCAGCTTGTTACCGGGACAGACTGCTTTCTTT
TRBJ2-3 NA TRBV6-5 once CASGRIMDTQYF TGTGCCAGCGGACGTATCATGGATACGCAGTATTTT
TRBJ2-1 TRBD2 TRBV27 NA CASSPGLAWGNEQFF TGTGCCAGCAGTCCCGGACTAGCTTGGGGAAATGAGCAGTTCTTC
TRBJ1-1 NA TRBV6-6 once CASSYPGTALGAFF TGTGCCAGCAGTTACCCGGGGACTGCCCTTGGCGCTTTCTTT
TRBJ2-7 NA TRBV4-2 NA CASSQEGVLSYYEQYF TGTGCCAGCAGCCAAGAGGGGGTACTCTCTTACTACGAGCAGTACTTC
TRBJ2-3 NA TRBV25-1 NA CASSLPAGTQYF TGTGCCAGCAGTCTCCCGGCGGGAACGCAGTATTTT
TRBJ2-1 TRBD2 TRBV6-1 NA CASSEIAGSTLNEQFF TGTGCCAGCAGTGAAATAGCGGGGTCTACCCTCAATGAGCAGTTCTTC
TRBJ2-3 TRBD2 TRBV9 once CASSVAGGGTDTQYF TGTGCCAGCAGCGTAGCGGGGGGAGGAACAGATACGCAGTATTTT
TRBJ2-1 NA TRBV29-1 NA CSVDDTRRSNEQFF TGCAGCGTTGATGACACAAGGCGGAGCAATGAGCAGTTCTTC
TRBJ1-1 NA TRBV7-2 once CASSSIRQTGDTEAFF TGTGCCAGCAGCTCCATTCGCCAGACAGGAGACACTGAAGCTTTCTTT
TRBJ2-7 NA TRBV19 NA CASSSSSTVSSYEQYF TGTGCCAGTAGTTCATCCTCGACGGTGAGCTCCTACGAGCAGTACTTC
TRBJ2-1 NA TRBV6-1 NA CASSSRRTADNEQFF TGTGCCAGCTCCTCTCGGAGGACCGCAGACAATGAGCAGTTCTTC
TRBJ1-1 TRBD1 TRBV7-3 NA CASSEQGSTEAFF TGTGCCAGCAGCGAACAGGGGAGCACTGAAGCTTTCTTT
TRBJ2-7 TRBD2 TRBV6-1 few CASSELRGVAYEQYF TGTGCCAGCAGTGAACTTCGGGGGGTGGCCTACGAGCAGTACTTC
TRBJ2-3 TRBD2 TRBV9 NA CASSSSWGRGTDTQYF TGTGCCAGCAGCTCGAGCTGGGGGAGGGGCACAGATACGCAGTATTTT
TRBJ2-7 NA TRBV4-1 NA CASSQGPQGTYEQYF TGCGCCAGCAGCCAAGGCCCGCAAGGGACCTACGAGCAGTACTTC
TRBJ1-1 NA TRBV5-6 NA CASSSTAGWTEAFF TGTGCCAGCAGCTCGACCGCAGGGTGGACTGAAGCTTTCTTT
TRBJ1-5 TRBD1 TRBV18 once CASSPSGQGLSQPQHF TGTGCCAGCTCACCTTCGGGACAGGGATTGAGTCAGCCCCAGCATTTT
TRBJ2-7 NA TRBV21-1 few CARNMTGRGPYEQYF TGTGCCAGGAATATGACAGGGAGGGGACCCTACGAGCAGTACTTC
TRBJ2-7 NA TRBV6-6 NA CASSPLYEQYF TGTGCCAGCAGTCCCCTCTACGAGCAGTACTTC
TRBJ1-6 TRBD1 TRBV5-6 NA CASSLLGTGDSPLHF TGTGCCAGCAGCTTGCTGGGGACAGGGGACTCACCCCTCCACTTT
TRBJ1-5 NA TRBV9 NA CASSADWNQPQHF TGTGCCAGCAGCGCCGATTGGAATCAGCCCCAGCATTTT
TRBJ1-4 NA TRBV30 NA CAISNLNEKLFF TGTGCAATTTCCAACTTAAATGAAAAACTGTTTTTT
TRBJ1-5 TRBD1 TRBV11-3 NA CASSRTGINQPQHF TGTGCCAGCAGCCGGACAGGGATCAATCAGCCCCAGCATTTT
TRBJ2-7 NA TRBV16 NA CASSQSGGRVYEQYF TGTGCCAGCAGCCAATCTGGCGGCAGGGTCTACGAGCAGTACTTC
TRBJ1-5 NA TRBV4-1 NA CASSQGSGTSNQPQHF TGCGCCAGCAGCCAAGGTTCAGGGACAAGCAATCAGCCCCAGCATTTT
TRBJ1-6 TRBD1 TRBV2 NA CASSEGTGQASPLHF TGTGCCAGCAGTGAGGGGACAGGTCAAGCATCACCCCTCCACTTT
TRBJ1-2 NA TRBV6-1 NA CASRAVGTNYGYTF TGTGCCAGCCGTGCAGTAGGAACTAACTATGGCTACACCTTC
TRBJ2-5 NA TRBV7-6 NA CASSLSFGLGFGAQYF TGTGCCAGCAGCTTATCCTTTGGTTTGGGGTTTGGGGCCCAGTACTTC
TRBJ1-5 NA TRBV27 NA CASSSQRWSGNQPQHF TGTGCCAGCAGTTCACAGAGATGGTCGGGCAATCAGCCCCAGCATTTT
TRBJ2-3 NA TRBV7-7 NA CASSPSSKGGDTQYF TGTGCTAGCAGCCCATCCTCTAAAGGGGGAGATACGCAGTATTTT
TRBJ2-7 NA TRBV27 NA CASSSGQGLNEQYF TGTGCCAGCAGTTCCGGTCAGGGGTTGAACGAGCAGTACTTC
TRBJ2-3 TRBD2 TRBV27 once CASSQGLAGSTDTQYF TGTGCCAGCAGTCAGGGACTAGCGGGGAGCACAGATACGCAGTATTTT
TRBJ1-6 NA TRBV30 once CAWSGSTSPLHF TGTGCCTGGAGTGGGTCAACTTCACCCCTCCACTTT
TRBJ1-4 NA TRBV2 NA CASSNGMKGEKLFF TGTGCCAGCAGTAACGGAATGAAGGGTGAAAAACTGTTTTTT
TRBJ1-1 NA TRBV5-1 few CASSGYREAFF TGCGCCAGCAGCGGATACAGGGAAGCTTTCTTT
TRBJ2-7 NA TRBV6-5 NA CASSYSSDSYEQYF TGTGCCAGCAGTTACTCTTCGGATTCCTACGAGCAGTACTTC
TRBJ2-7 TRBD1 TRBV29-1 NA CSVEGQGADYEQYF TGCAGCGTTGAGGGACAGGGGGCAGACTACGAGCAGTACTTC
TRBJ1-1 NA TRBV14 NA CASSPFGFQGHTEAFF TGTGCCAGCAGCCCTTTCGGCTTCCAGGGGCACACTGAAGCTTTCTTT
TRBJ1-5 TRBD1 TRBV7-2 NA CASREGAASNQPQHF TGTGCCAGCAGGGAGGGGGCTGCCAGCAATCAGCCCCAGCATTTT
TRBJ2-1 NA TRBV6-1 few CASSEPGLPYNEQFF TGTGCCAGCAGTGAACCGGGACTCCCTTACAATGAGCAGTTCTTC
TRBJ2-3 TRBD2 TRBV4-2 NA CASSPRLAGSTDTQYF TGTGCCAGCAGCCCCCGACTAGCGGGAAGCACAGATACGCAGTATTTT
TRBJ2-6 NA TRBV2 once CASSNTWANVLTF TGTGCCAGCAGTAATACCTGGGCCAACGTCCTGACTTTC
TRBJ2-1 TRBD2 TRBV29-1 NA CSVVGTSGYNEQFF TGCAGCGTTGTTGGGACTAGCGGTTACAATGAGCAGTTCTTC
TRBJ1-4 NA TRBV5-6 NA CASSLGLLNEKLFF TGTGCCAGCAGCTTAGGACTGCTTAATGAAAAACTGTTTTTT
TRBJ2-1 TRBD2 TRBV13 NA CASSLSGRTSLNEQFF TGTGCCAGCAGCCTGTCCGGGAGGACCTCTCTCAATGAGCAGTTCTTC
TRBJ1-4 TRBD1 TRBV4-3 NA CASSLEGATTNEKLFF TGCGCCAGCAGCCTAGAGGGGGCCACAACTAATGAAAAACTGTTTTTT
TRBJ2-5 NA TRBV29-1 NA CSVVGQLQETQYF TGCAGCGTTGTGGGGCAGCTCCAAGAGACCCAGTACTTC
TRBJ2-5 NA TRBV11-2 NA CASSSNLGETQYF TGTGCCAGCAGCTCCAATCTTGGGGAGACCCAGTACTTC
TRBJ2-1 NA TRBV2 NA CASSPRGVSNNEQFF TGTGCCAGCAGCCCGAGGGGGGTCTCAAACAATGAGCAGTTCTTC